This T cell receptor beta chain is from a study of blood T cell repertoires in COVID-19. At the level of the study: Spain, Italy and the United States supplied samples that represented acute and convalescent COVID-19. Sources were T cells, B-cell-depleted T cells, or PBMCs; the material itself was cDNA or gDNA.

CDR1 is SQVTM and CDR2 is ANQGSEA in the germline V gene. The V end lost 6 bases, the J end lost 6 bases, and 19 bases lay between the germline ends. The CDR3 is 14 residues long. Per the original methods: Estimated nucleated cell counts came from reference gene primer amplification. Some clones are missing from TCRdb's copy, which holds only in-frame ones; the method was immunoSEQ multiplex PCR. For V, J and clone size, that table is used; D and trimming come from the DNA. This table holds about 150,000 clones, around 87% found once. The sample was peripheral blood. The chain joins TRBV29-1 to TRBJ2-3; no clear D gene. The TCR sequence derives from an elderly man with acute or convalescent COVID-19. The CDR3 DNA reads TGCAGCGTCCCCGGCGGTTTCGATACGGATACGCAGTATTTT. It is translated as CSVPGGFDTDTQYF.